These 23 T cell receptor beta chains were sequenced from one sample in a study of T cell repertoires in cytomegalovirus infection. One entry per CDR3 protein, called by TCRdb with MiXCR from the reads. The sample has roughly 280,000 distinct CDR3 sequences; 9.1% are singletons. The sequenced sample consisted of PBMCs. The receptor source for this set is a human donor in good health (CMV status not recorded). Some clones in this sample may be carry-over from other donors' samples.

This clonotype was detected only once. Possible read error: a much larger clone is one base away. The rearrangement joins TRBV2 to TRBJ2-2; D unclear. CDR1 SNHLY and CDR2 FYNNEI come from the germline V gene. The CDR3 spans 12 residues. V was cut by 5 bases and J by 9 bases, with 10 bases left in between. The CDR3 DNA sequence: TGTGCCAGCAGTCGAAATTCCTGGGAGCTGTTTTTT. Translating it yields CASSRNSWELFF.

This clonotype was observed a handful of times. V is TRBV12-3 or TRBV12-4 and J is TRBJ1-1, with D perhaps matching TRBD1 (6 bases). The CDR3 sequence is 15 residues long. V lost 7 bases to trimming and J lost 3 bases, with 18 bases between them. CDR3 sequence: CASTPRGAGYTEAFF. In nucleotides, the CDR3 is TGTGCCAGCACTCCCCGGGGGGCGGGGTACACTGAAGCTTTCTTT.

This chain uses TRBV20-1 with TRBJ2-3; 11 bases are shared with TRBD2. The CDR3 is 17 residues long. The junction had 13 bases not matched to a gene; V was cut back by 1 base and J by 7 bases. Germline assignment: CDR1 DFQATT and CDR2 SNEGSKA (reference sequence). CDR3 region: CSARGPLLAGGPYTQYF. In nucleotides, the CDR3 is TGCAGTGCTAGAGGACCCCTATTAGCGGGAGGGCCATATACGCAGTATTTT.

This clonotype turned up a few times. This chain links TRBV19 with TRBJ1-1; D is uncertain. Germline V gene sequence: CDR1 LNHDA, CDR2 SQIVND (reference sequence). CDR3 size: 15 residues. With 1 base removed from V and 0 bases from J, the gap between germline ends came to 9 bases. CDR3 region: CASSIGPQLNTEAFF. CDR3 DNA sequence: TGTGCCAGTAGTATAGGGCCCCAATTGAACACTGAAGCTTTCTTT.

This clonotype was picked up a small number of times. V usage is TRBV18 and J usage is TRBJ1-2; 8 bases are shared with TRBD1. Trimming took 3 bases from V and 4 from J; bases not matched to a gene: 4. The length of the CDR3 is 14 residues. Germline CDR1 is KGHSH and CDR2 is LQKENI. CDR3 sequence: CASSPSGQVYGYTF. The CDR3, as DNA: TGTGCCAGCTCACCCTCGGGACAGGTCTATGGCTACACCTTC.

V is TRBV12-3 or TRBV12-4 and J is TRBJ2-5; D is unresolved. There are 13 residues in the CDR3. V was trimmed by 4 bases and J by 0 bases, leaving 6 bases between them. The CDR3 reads CASSSRDQETQYF. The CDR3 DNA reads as TGTGCCAGCAGTTCCCGGGACCAAGAGACCCAGTACTTC.

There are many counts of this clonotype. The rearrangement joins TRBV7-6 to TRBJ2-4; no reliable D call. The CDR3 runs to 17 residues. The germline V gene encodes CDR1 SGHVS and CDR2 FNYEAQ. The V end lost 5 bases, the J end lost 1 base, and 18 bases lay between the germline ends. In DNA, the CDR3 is TGTGCCAGCAGCCCCGCCCCAAGGGCGGCCGCCAAAAACATTCAGTACTTC. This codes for CASSPAPRAAAKNIQYF.

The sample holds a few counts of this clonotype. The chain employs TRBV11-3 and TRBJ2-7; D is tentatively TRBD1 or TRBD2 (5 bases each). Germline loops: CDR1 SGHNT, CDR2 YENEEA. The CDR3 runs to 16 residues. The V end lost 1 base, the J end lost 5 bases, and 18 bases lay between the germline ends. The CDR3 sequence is CASSLVLGGGYDEQYF. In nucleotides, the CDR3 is TGTGCCAGCAGCTTAGTCTTAGGTGGGGGATACGACGAGCAGTACTTC.

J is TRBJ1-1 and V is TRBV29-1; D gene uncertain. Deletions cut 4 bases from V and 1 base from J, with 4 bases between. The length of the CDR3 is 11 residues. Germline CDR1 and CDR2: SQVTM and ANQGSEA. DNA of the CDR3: TGCAGCGTTGCTAGGAACACTGAAGCTTTCTTT. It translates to CSVARNTEAFF. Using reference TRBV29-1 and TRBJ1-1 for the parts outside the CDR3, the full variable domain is SAVISQKPSRDICQRGTSLTIQCQVDSQVTMMFWYRQQPGQSLTLIATANQGSEATYESGFVIDKFPISRPNLTFSTLTVSNMSPEDSSIYLCSVARNTEAFFGQGTRLTVV.

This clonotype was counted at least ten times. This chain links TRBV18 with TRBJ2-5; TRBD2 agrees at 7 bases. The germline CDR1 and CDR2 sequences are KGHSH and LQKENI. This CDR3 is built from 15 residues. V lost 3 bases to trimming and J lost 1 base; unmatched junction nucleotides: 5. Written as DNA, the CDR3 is TGTGCCAGCTCACCCCTGCGGGAGAGCCAAGAGACCCAGTACTTC. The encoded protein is CASSPLRESQETQYF.

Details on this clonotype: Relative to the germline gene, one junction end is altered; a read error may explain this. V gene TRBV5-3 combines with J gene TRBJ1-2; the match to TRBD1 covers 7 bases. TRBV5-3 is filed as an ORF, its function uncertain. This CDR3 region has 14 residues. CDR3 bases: TGTGCCAGCAGCTACCAAAGGGACAGCTATGGCTACACCTTC. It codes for CASSYQRDSYGYTF.

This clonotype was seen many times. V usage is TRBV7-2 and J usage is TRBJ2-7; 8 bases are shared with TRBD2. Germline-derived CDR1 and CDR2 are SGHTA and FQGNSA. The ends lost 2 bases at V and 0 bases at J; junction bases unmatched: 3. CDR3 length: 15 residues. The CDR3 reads CASSLYGLASYEQYF. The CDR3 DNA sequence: TGTGCCAGCAGCTTATATGGACTAGCCTCCTACGAGCAGTACTTC.

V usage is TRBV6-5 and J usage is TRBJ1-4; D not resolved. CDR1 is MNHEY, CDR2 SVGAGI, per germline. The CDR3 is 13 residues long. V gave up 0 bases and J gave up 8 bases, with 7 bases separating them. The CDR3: CASSYSINEKLFF. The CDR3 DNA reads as TGTGCCAGCAGTTACTCGATAAACGAAAAACTGTTTTTT.

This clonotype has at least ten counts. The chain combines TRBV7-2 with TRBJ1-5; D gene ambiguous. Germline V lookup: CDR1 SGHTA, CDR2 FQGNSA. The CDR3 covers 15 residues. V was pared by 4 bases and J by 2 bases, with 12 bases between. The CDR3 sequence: CASSWNGKGNQPQHF. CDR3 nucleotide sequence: TGTGCCAGCAGCTGGAACGGGAAGGGCAATCAGCCCCAGCATTTT. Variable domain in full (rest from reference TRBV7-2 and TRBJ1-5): GAGVSQSPSNKVTEKGKDVELRCDPISGHTALYWYRQSLGQGLEFLIYFQGNSAPDKSGLPSDRFSAERTGGSVSTLTIQRTQQEDSAVYLCASSWNGKGNQPQHFGDGTRLSIL.

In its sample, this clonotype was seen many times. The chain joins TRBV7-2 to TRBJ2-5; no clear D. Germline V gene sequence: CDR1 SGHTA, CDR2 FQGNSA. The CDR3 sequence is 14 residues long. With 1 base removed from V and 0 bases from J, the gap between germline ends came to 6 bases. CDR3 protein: CASSLVGYQETQYF. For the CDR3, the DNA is TGTGCCAGCAGCTTAGTAGGGTACCAAGAGACCCAGTACTTC.

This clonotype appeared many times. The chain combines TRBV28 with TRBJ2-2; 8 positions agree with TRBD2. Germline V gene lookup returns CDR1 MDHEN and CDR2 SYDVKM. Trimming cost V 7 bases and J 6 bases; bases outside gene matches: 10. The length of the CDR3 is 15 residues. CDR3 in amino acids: CASTPGLVTPGELFF. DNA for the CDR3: TGTGCCAGCACGCCGGGACTAGTCACTCCCGGGGAGCTGTTTTTT.

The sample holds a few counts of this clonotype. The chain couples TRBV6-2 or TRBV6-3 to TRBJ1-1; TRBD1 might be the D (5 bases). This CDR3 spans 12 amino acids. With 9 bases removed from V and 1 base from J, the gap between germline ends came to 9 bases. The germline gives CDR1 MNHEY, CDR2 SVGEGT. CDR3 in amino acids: CASRRANTEAFF. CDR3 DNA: TGTGCCAGTCGCAGGGCGAACACTGAAGCTTTCTTT.

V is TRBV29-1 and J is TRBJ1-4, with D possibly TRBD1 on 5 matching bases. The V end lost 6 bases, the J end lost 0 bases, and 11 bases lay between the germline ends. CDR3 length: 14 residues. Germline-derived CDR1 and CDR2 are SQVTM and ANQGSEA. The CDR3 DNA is TGCAGCGTCGGGGGGGGTACAACTAATGAAAAACTGTTTTTT. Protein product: CSVGGGTTNEKLFF. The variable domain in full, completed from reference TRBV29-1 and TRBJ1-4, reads SAVISQKPSRDICQRGTSLTIQCQVDSQVTMMFWYRQQPGQSLTLIATANQGSEATYESGFVIDKFPISRPNLTFSTLTVSNMSPEDSSIYLCSVGGGTTNEKLFFGSGTQLSVL.

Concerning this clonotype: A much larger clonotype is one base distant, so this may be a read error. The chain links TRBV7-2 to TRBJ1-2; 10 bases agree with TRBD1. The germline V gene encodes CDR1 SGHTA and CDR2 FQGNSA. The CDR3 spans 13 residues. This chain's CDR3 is CPIDRGPNYGYTF. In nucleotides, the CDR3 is TGTCCCATCGACAGGGGGCCTAACTATGGCTACACCTTC.

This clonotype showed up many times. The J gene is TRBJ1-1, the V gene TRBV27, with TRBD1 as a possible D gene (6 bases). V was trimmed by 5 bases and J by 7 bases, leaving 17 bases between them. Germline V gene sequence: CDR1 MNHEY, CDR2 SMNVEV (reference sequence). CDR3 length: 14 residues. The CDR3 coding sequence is TGTGCCAGCAGTCGGTTACAGGGTATCAGTGAAGCTTTCTTT. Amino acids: CASSRLQGISEAFF.

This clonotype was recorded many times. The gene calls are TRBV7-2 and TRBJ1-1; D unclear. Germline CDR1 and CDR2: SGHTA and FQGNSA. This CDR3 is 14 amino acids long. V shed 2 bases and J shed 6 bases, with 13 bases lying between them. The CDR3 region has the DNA TGTGCCAGCAGCTTAAACGGGCTCGGGGCTGAAGCTTTCTTT. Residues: CASSLNGLGAEAFF.

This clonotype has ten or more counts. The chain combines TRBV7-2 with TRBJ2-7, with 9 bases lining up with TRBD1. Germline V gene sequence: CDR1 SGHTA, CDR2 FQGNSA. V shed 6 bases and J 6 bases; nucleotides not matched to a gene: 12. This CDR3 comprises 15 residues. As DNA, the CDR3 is TGTGCCAGCAGAAACACCGGGACAGGGCTCCGCGAGCAGTACTTC. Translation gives CASRNTGTGLREQYF.

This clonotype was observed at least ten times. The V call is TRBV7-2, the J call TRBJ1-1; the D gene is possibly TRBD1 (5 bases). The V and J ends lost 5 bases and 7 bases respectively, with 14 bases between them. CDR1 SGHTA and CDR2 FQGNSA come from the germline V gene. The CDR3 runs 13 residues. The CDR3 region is CASSARGEGEAFF. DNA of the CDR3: TGTGCCAGCAGCGCCCGGGGGGAGGGTGAAGCTTTCTTT.